This TCR beta chain was recorded in a study of cytomegalovirus exposure and HLA in healthy donors. As concerns this clone: Its target is unknown.

Donors in the study were healthy people who gave bone marrow. Both 60 Vbeta primers and 13 Jbeta primers went into the PCR. Sequenced by immunoSEQ multiplex PCR; TCRdb stores in-frame clones only, minus some. The sample consists of about 190,000 clones, about 80% of them appearing once. Study-wide findings and caveats: Being productive about 87% or about 30% of the time was typical of most TCR beta V segments in an earlier analysis. The authors listed 164 TCR beta chains as cytomegalovirus-associated.

The sample consisted of PBMCs. This receptor was obtained from a woman aged 18-35 years in good health and CMV-seropositive.

In DNA form, the CDR3 reads TGTGCCAGCAGTTCCTTACCTGTAGTTAACTATGGCTACACCTTC. The encoded protein is CASSSLPVVNYGYTF. The V call is TRBV28, the J call TRBJ1-2; D ambiguous. V was clipped by 4 bases and J by 1 base, with 13 bases between them. The CDR3 length is 15 residues. Germline CDR1 is MDHEN and CDR2 is SYDVKM.